Shown below are 28 T cell receptor beta chains from a single sample sequenced in a study of blood T cell repertoires in COVID-19 (dated by TCRdb to about 2020). The library came from the immunoSEQ multiplex PCR assay. Here the immuneACCESS table is served through TCRdb, limited to in-frame sequences with V and J called. Missing clones are a known gap in these copies; in checked studies unresolved V genes cover under half, and the rest lacks a known reason. The sample table lists roughly 300,000 clones, about 93% of them with a count of one. Clones ranked in the top ten supply 6.5% to 8% of the sample. The specimen was peripheral blood. The receptors originated from a woman under 40 with COVID-19, enrolled during active disease.

This chain uses TRBV2 with TRBJ2-4; no clear D. This CDR3 spans 13 amino acids. The V end was cut by 0 bases, the J end by 5 bases, with 5 bases between. CDR1 is SNHLY and CDR2 is FYNNEI in the germline V gene. In DNA form, the CDR3 reads TGTGCCAGCAGTGAAGCGGCGGAAAACATTCAGTACTTC. Translation gives CASSEAAENIQYF.

On this clone: Mismatch with germline at one junction end may stem from a read error. This rearrangement joins TRBV20-1 to TRBJ2-7, with D maybe TRBD1 (6 bases). Germline V gene lookup returns CDR1 DFQATT and CDR2 SNEGSKA (reference sequence). The CDR3 covers 11 residues. CDR3 DNA sequence: TGCAGTGCTAGAGATAGGACAGCCCAGAACTTC. Its translation: CSARDRTAQNF.

This chain connects TRBV11-2 to TRBJ1-3, with 8 bases fitting TRBD1. Trimming at V came to 7 bases and at J to 2 bases, leaving 7 bases not matched to a gene. The CDR3 loop spans 15 amino acids. CDR1 is SGHAT and CDR2 is FQNNGV in the germline V gene. The CDR3 DNA reads as TGTGCCAGCACCGTATTACAGGGGGCTGGAAACACCATATATTTT. Its translation: CASTVLQGAGNTIYF.

Note on this clone: The same CDR3 can be traced to other DNA sequences in this sample. The chain recombines TRBV5-1 with TRBJ1-1; TRBD1 aligns across 7 bases. This CDR3 spans 13 amino acids. Germline V gene lookup returns CDR1 SGHRS and CDR2 YFSETQ. V dropped 4 bases and J dropped 5; count of bases not matched to a gene: 5. The CDR3 here is CASSPAGGTEAFF. CDR3 nucleotides: TGCGCCAGCAGCCCCGCAGGGGGTACTGAAGCTTTCTTT.

In DNA, the CDR3 is TGCGCCAGCAGCCAAGTGGCTAGGGGACTAGCGGGAGTCGGGTACAATGAGCAGTTCTTC. It specifies CASSQVARGLAGVGYNEQFF. This rearrangement joins TRBV4-3 to TRBJ2-1; TRBD2 aligns across 14 bases. V lost 1 base to trimming and J lost 4 bases; unmatched junction nucleotides: 12. Germline assignment: CDR1 LGHNA and CDR2 YSLEER. The CDR3 has 20 residues.

The CDR3 coding sequence is TGTGCCAGCAGGCCAGGGACTAGTCAGTTAGTCTACAATGAGCAGTTCTTC. Translated, it gives CASRPGTSQLVYNEQFF. The V gene is TRBV3-1 (or the pseudogene TRBV3-2), the J gene TRBJ2-1; 8 bases are shared with TRBD2. Losses at the gene ends were 6 bases for V and 3 bases for J; bases not matched to a gene: 13. The CDR3 runs 17 residues. The germline V gene has CDR1 LGHDT and CDR2 YNNKEL (reference sequence).

The rearrangement links TRBV5-1 to TRBJ2-7; TRBD2 might be the D (5 bases). The CDR3 loop spans 15 amino acids. Looked up from germline, CDR1 is SGHRS and CDR2 is YFSETQ. Trimming left V 1 base short and J 1 base short, with 12 bases between. This CDR3 is CASSLQGGRSYEQYF. The CDR3 region has the DNA TGCGCCAGCAGCTTGCAAGGAGGTCGATCCTACGAGCAGTACTTC.

The chain links TRBV5-4 to TRBJ2-2; no definite D call. The germline V gene has CDR1 SGHNT and CDR2 YYREEE (reference sequence). V was shortened by 0 bases and J by 1 base, with 4 bases between the two germline ends. The CDR3 extends over 14 amino acids. The DNA for the CDR3 is TGTGCCAGCAGCTTGGCAGTGAACACCGGGGAGCTGTTTTTT. Translating it yields CASSLAVNTGELFF. The full variable domain, its missing parts supplied by reference TRBV5-4 and TRBJ2-2, is ETGVTQSPTHLIKTRGQQVTLRCSSQSGHNTVSWYQQALGQGPQFIFQYYREEENGRGNFPPRFSGLQFPNYSSELNVNALELDDSALYLCASSLAVNTGELFFGEGSRLTVL.

V gene TRBV9 combines with J gene TRBJ2-5; TRBD2 agrees at 11 bases. CDR1 and CDR2 (germline): SGDLS, YYNGEE. The CDR3 runs to 18 residues. V lost 4 bases to trimming and J lost 1 base; unmatched junction nucleotides: 12. The CDR3 protein is CASSPLAGGLQFQETQYF. CDR3 DNA sequence: TGTGCCAGCAGCCCGTTAGCGGGAGGGCTCCAATTCCAAGAGACCCAGTACTTC.

The chain has TRBV19 and TRBJ2-2; a possible D gene is TRBD2 (6 bases). The CDR3 has 16 amino acids. The germline CDR1 and CDR2 sequences are LNHDA and SQIVND (reference sequence). The DNA of the CDR3 is TGTGTCCGAGGTCCAGCGGGCGAAGGGAACACCGGGGAGCTGTTTTTT. It translates to CVRGPAGEGNTGELFF.

The rearrangement joins TRBV5-1 to TRBJ2-3, with D maybe TRBD1 (5 bases). The V and J ends lost 0 bases and 6 bases respectively, with 14 bases between them. In germline, CDR1 is SGHRS, CDR2 YFSETQ. There are 15 residues in the CDR3. In DNA, the CDR3 is TGCGCCAGCAGCTTGGAAGGGATTGGGGCGGATACGCAGTATTTT. Translating it yields CASSLEGIGADTQYF.

The chain recombines TRBV27 with TRBJ1-1; the D is unclear. The CDR3 is 11 residues long. V lost 9 bases to trimming and J lost 4 bases, with 9 bases between them. CDR1 and CDR2 (germline): MNHEY, SMNVEV (reference sequence). As DNA, the CDR3 is TGTGCCAGTATGGCGGGCACTGAAGCTTTCTTT. The encoded protein is CASMAGTEAFF.

This sequence joins TRBV27 and TRBJ2-2, with 9 positions matching TRBD1. Germline V CDR1 and CDR2: MNHEY, SMNVEV (reference sequence). Trimming removed 5 bases from V and 6 bases from J; junction bases left unmatched: 4. The CDR3 totals 14 residues. In DNA, the CDR3 is TGTGCCAGCAGTGGGACAGGGCGGGCCGGGGAGCTGTTTTTT. As protein: CASSGTGRAGELFF.

The chain uses TRBV11-3 and TRBJ2-3; 9 nucleotides align to TRBD1. Per the germline V gene, CDR1 is SGHNT and CDR2 is YENEEA. The CDR3 spans 15 residues. The ends lost 1 base at V and 7 bases at J; junction bases unmatched: 6. CDR3 sequence reads: CASSLGGTGMHTQYF. As DNA, the CDR3 is TGTGCCAGCAGCTTAGGTGGGACAGGGATGCATACGCAGTATTTT. The full variable domain, in which reference TRBV11-3 and TRBJ2-3 provide the parts outside the CDR3, is EAGVVQSPRYKIIEKKQPVAFWCNPISGHNTLYWYLQNLGQGPELLIRYENEEAVDDSQLPKDRFSAERLKGVDSTLKIQPAELGDSAVYLCASSLGGTGMHTQYFGPGTRLTVL.

The rearrangement links TRBV9 to TRBJ1-1; no firm D call. Deletions cut 4 bases from V and 3 bases from J, with 16 bases between. Per germline, CDR1 SGDLS and CDR2 YYNGEE. This CDR3 spans 15 amino acids. CDR3 bases: TGTGCCAGCAGCTCCCTCCCAAACCGCGACACTGAAGCTTTCTTT. Encoded protein: CASSSLPNRDTEAFF.

The CDR3 region is CAWSPGTSGRRNEQFF. The DNA for the CDR3 is TGTGCCTGGAGTCCCGGGACTAGCGGGAGGAGAAATGAGCAGTTCTTC. The V and J genes are TRBV30 and TRBJ2-1, with 15 nucleotides matching TRBD2. The V segment lost 2 bases and the J segment 7 bases; nucleotides outside the gene matches: 6. In germline, CDR1 is GTSNPN, CDR2 SVGIG (reference sequence). This CDR3 spans 16 amino acids.

V and J are TRBV2 and TRBJ2-1; 7 bases match TRBD2. Per germline, CDR1 SNHLY and CDR2 FYNNEI. J was trimmed by 2 bases and V by 5 bases; bases with no gene match: 6. The length of the CDR3 is 15 residues. CDR3: CASSSSGNTYNEQFF. CDR3 in DNA: TGTGCCAGCAGTTCTAGCGGAAATACCTACAATGAGCAGTTCTTC.

This clone was counted only a few times. The chain is built from TRBV27 and TRBJ2-7, with 13 bases matching TRBD2. The CDR3 runs to 17 residues. Germline V lookup: CDR1 MNHEY, CDR2 SMNVEV (reference sequence). The V and J ends lost 5 bases and 0 bases, in that order; junction bases with no gene match: 7. CDR3 sequence reads: CASSPGLAGVGSYEQYF. The CDR3 DNA is TGTGCCAGCAGTCCCGGACTAGCGGGAGTAGGCTCCTACGAGCAGTACTTC.

Turning to this clone: This sample includes further DNA sequences coding for the same CDR3. The rearrangement links TRBV5-1 to TRBJ1-2; tentatively, D is TRBD1 (6 bases). From germline, CDR1 is SGHRS and CDR2 YFSETQ. V was trimmed by 0 bases and J by 0 bases, leaving 6 bases between them. The CDR3 has 14 residues. The CDR3 coding sequence is TGCGCCAGCAGCTTGGGGACAGCTAACTATGGCTACACCTTC. This translates into CASSLGTANYGYTF.

V gene TRBV7-9 combines with J gene TRBJ1-6; 8 bases fit TRBD1. Germline-derived CDR1 and CDR2 are SEHNR and FQNEAQ (reference sequence). V trimming: 1 base; J trimming: 10 bases; junction bases outside the gene matches: 6. This CDR3 comprises 15 residues. The CDR3 is CASSLGTGFGSPLHF. The CDR3 bases are TGTGCCAGCAGCTTAGGGACAGGGTTCGGATCACCCCTCCACTTT. The whole variable domain, remainder taken from reference TRBV7-9 and TRBJ1-6, is DTGVSQNPRHKITKRGQNVTFRCDPISEHNRLYWYRQTLGQGPEFLTYFQNEAQLEKSRLLSDRFSAERPKGSFSTLEIQRTEQGDSAMYLCASSLGTGFGSPLHFGNGTRLTVT.

This rearrangement joins TRBV29-1 to TRBJ1-2; D may be TRBD1 (6 bases). With 4 bases removed from V and 8 bases from J, the gap between germline ends came to 23 bases. Germline V CDR1 and CDR2: SQVTM, ANQGSEA. This CDR3 has 15 amino acids. In DNA form, the CDR3 reads TGCAGCGTTGTTTGGGACACCCTTAGAGGGGACGGCTACACCTTC. Translated: CSVVWDTLRGDGYTF.

This clone showed up just a few times. The V call is TRBV30, the J call TRBJ1-1, with D unresolved. Trimming shortened V by 0 bases and J by 3 bases, and 14 bases separated the two germline ends. CDR3 length equals 15 residues. Germline lookup yields CDR1 GTSNPN and CDR2 SVGIG (reference sequence). Written as DNA, the CDR3 is TGTGCCTGGAGTGTACCCTCTGTCGCGTACACTGAAGCTTTCTTT. As protein: CAWSVPSVAYTEAFF.

About this clone: Germline and junction disagree at one end, which may indicate a read error. V usage is TRBV4-3 and J usage is TRBJ2-1; D is possibly TRBD2 (5 bases). Germline CDR1 and CDR2: LGHNA and YSLEER. CDR3 length: 15 amino acids. This CDR3 is CASSQDRTGTRRRIF. DNA of the CDR3: TGCGCCAGCAGCCAAGATAGGACGGGAACCCGAAGGAGAATCTTC.

This rearrangement joins TRBV19 to TRBJ1-2; D perhaps matches TRBD1 (5 bases). This CDR3 is 15 amino acids long. CDR1 and CDR2 (germline): LNHDA, SQIVND (reference sequence). With 3 bases removed from V and 6 bases from J, the gap between germline ends came to 17 bases. CDR3 in amino acids: CASSIRGPPANGYTF. In nucleotides, the CDR3 is TGTGCCAGTAGTATTAGGGGCCCACCAGCAAATGGCTACACCTTC.

The chain combines TRBV7-4 with TRBJ2-3; a possible D gene is TRBD2 (5 bases). This CDR3 contains 16 residues. Trimming took off 4 bases at V and 1 base at J, with 15 bases between the two ends. Looked up from germline, CDR1 is SGHVT and CDR2 is SQSDAQ. CDR3: CASSSPTNGGTDTQYF. The CDR3 DNA reads TGTGCCAGCAGCTCCCCGACAAACGGGGGCACAGATACGCAGTATTTT.

The rearrangement uses TRBV2 and TRBJ2-3; TRBD2 matches at 16 bases. The CDR3 runs 16 residues. V gave up 6 bases and J gave up 3 bases; unmatched junction bases: 3. Germline V gene lookup returns CDR1 SNHLY and CDR2 FYNNEI. The CDR3 coding sequence is TGTGCCAGCAGGGGGACTAGCGGGAGGGTAACAGATACGCAGTATTTT. This encodes CASRGTSGRVTDTQYF.

J is TRBJ2-3 and V is TRBV5-1; D not resolved. The germline V gene encodes CDR1 SGHRS and CDR2 YFSETQ. This CDR3 is 14 amino acids long. V lost 1 base and J lost 5, with 11 bases in between. The CDR3 DNA is TGCGCCAGCAGCTTGATGCTAAATGGAGATACGCAGTATTTT. It codes for CASSLMLNGDTQYF.

The chain couples TRBV7-9 to TRBJ2-7; 7 bases agree with TRBD2. V lost 4 bases, J lost 7 bases, and 1 base stayed unmatched. CDR3 length: 11 residues. CDR1 and CDR2 from the germline V gene are SEHNR and FQNEAQ (reference sequence). CDR3 sequence reads: CASSSGREQYF. CDR3 DNA: TGTGCCAGCAGCTCCGGGAGGGAGCAGTACTTC.